This T cell receptor (beta chain) was found in a study of cytomegalovirus exposure and HLA in healthy donors. This clone was seen repeatedly, ten times or more. What it binds is not known. Whole-study findings and limits: Despite most TCR sequences being rare, some public TCRs occurred in many donors.

PCR involved 60 Vbeta and 13 Jbeta primers. Generated by immunoSEQ multiplex PCR, the TCRdb table keeps only in-frame clones and is missing some. This repertoire shows 150,000 to 200,000 clones, about 59% found once; its top ten account for roughly 2.9%. The sequenced material came from PBMCs. The receptor comes from a middle-aged man in good health and CMV-seronegative.

CDR3 loop: CASSFRDSNSYNEQFF. DNA for the CDR3: TGTGCCAGCAGCTTCCGGGACTCAAACTCCTACAATGAGCAGTTCTTC. This rearrangement joins TRBV7-6 to TRBJ2-1; the D gene is possibly TRBD2 (6 bases). The CDR3 runs to 16 residues. Germline V gene sequence: CDR1 SGHVS, CDR2 FNYEAQ. V was shortened by 3 bases and J by 0 bases, with 12 bases between the two germline ends. Together with reference TRBV7-6 and TRBJ2-1, the CDR3 gives the full variable domain: GAGVSQSPRYKVTKRGQDVALRCDPISGHVSLYWYRQALGQGPEFLTYFNYEAQQDKSGLPNDRFSAERPEGSISTLTIQRTEQRDSAMYRCASSFRDSNSYNEQFFGPGTRLTVL.